These 29 T cell receptor beta chains originate from one sample sequenced in a study of cytomegalovirus exposure and HLA in healthy donors. PCR involved 60 Vbeta and 13 Jbeta primers. The table came from immunoSEQ multiplex PCR; TCRdb's copy has only in-frame clones and leaves some out. The sample contains some 75,000 clones, around 81% of which appear only once. Material: PBMCs. The receptors were sampled from a young man in good health and CMV-seropositive.

The sample holds a few counts of this clone. This chain uses TRBV4-1 with TRBJ1-4; D gene unclear. The ends were cut back, 4 bases at V and 11 bases at J, with 14 bases in the middle. This CDR3 contains 13 residues. The germline CDR1 and CDR2 sequences are MGHRA and YSYEKL. DNA of the CDR3: TGCGCCAGCAGCCTACTGAGGCTCGGGAAACTGTTTTTT. Residues: CASSLLRLGKLFF.

V and J are TRBV5-1 and TRBJ2-7; no clear D. This CDR3 comprises 13 residues. V lost 2 bases, J lost 3 bases, and 9 bases lay in between. From germline, CDR1 is SGHRS and CDR2 YFSETQ. CDR3 sequence reads: CASSLGTDYEQYF. CDR3 coding DNA: TGCGCCAGCAGCTTAGGCACAGACTACGAGCAGTACTTC.

This sequence joins TRBV5-1 and TRBJ1-4; 7 bases fit TRBD1. J gave up 0 bases and V 4 bases, and 3 bases lay outside the gene matches. This CDR3 has 15 residues. CDR1 is SGHRS and CDR2 is YFSETQ in the germline V gene. This CDR3 reads CASSHDRATNEKLFF. CDR3 in DNA: TGCGCCAGCAGCCATGACAGGGCAACTAATGAAAAACTGTTTTTT.

This chain uses TRBV7-9 with TRBJ1-4; TRBD1 might be the D (5 bases). Germline V lookup: CDR1 SEHNR, CDR2 FQNEAQ (reference sequence). CDR3 length: 15 amino acids. V lost 5 bases to trimming and J lost 10 bases, with 20 bases between them. CDR3 sequence: CASSPGLPLGGKLFF. In nucleotides, the CDR3 is TGTGCCAGCAGCCCCGGACTCCCCCTCGGGGGAAAACTGTTTTTT.

This sequence joins TRBV11-2 and TRBJ2-7; the match to TRBD1 covers 7 bases. Germline CDR1 is SGHAT and CDR2 is FQNNGV. Losses at the gene ends were 3 bases for V and 1 base for J; bases not matched to a gene: 3. This CDR3 spans 14 amino acids. The CDR3 is CASSLDRLSYEQYF. The CDR3 coding sequence is TGTGCCAGCAGCTTGGACAGGCTTTCCTACGAGCAGTACTTC.

V is TRBV9 and J is TRBJ2-7, with D possibly TRBD2 on 6 matching bases. Looked up from germline, CDR1 is SGDLS and CDR2 is YYNGEE. Trimming pared 2 bases from V and 5 bases from J, leaving 14 bases between. This CDR3 is 14 amino acids long. The DNA of the CDR3 is TGTGCCAGCAGCGTTACAAGCGGGTCGGACGAGCAGTACTTC. It specifies CASSVTSGSDEQYF.

The V call is TRBV28, the J call TRBJ1-5; maybe TRBD1 (6 bases). CDR3 size: 14 residues. The V gene's germline CDR1 is MDHEN and CDR2 SYDVKM. The V and J ends lost 5 bases and 2 bases respectively, with 10 bases between them. CDR3 sequence (DNA): TGTGCCAGCAGTAAGTACAGGGGCAATCAGCCCCAGCATTTT. Its protein product is CASSKYRGNQPQHF.

The gene calls are TRBV9 and TRBJ2-1, with a weak D call TRBD2 (6 bases). The CDR3 has 14 amino acids. Germline V gives CDR1 SGDLS, CDR2 YYNGEE. Trimming shortened V by 0 bases and J by 5 bases, and 9 bases separated the two germline ends. CDR3 in DNA: TGTGCCAGCAGCGTAGCTAGCGACAACAATGAGCAGTTCTTC. Its translation is CASSVASDNNEQFF.

This clone was seen a single time. V and J are TRBV7-8 and TRBJ2-1, with no clear D. CDR1 and CDR2 (germline): SGHVS, FQNEAQ. The V end was cut by 5 bases, the J end by 15 bases, with 17 bases between. The CDR3 runs 12 residues. The CDR3: CASSDVATWVFF. The CDR3 coding sequence is TGTGCCAGCAGCGACGTAGCCACGTGGGTGTTCTTC.

This clone was counted between two and nine times. V is TRBV29-1 and J is TRBJ2-1; 12 positions match TRBD2. The CDR3 has 18 residues. In germline, CDR1 is SQVTM, CDR2 ANQGSEA. V trimming: 6 bases; J trimming: 0 bases; junction bases outside the gene matches: 12. Here the CDR3 DNA reads TGCAGCGTAACATCCGGGACTAGCGGGTCAAGCTCCTACAATGAGCAGTTCTTC. Amino acids: CSVTSGTSGSSSYNEQFF.

The rearrangement joins TRBV5-4 to TRBJ2-1, with TRBD2 matching 16 bases. The trim removed 3 bases at V and 6 bases at J, leaving 12 bases unmatched. This CDR3 has 19 amino acids. CDR1 is SGHNT and CDR2 is YYREEE in the germline V gene (reference sequence). CDR3 bases: TGTGCCAGCAGCTCTATCCCGGGACTAGCGGGAGGGCCGGTCAATGAGCAGTTCTTC. This codes for CASSSIPGLAGGPVNEQFF.

The V and J genes are TRBV12-5 and TRBJ2-1; 7 bases are a match to TRBD1. Per germline, CDR1 LGHNT and CDR2 FRNRAP. There are 16 residues in the CDR3. Trimming at V came to 0 bases and at J to 4 bases, leaving 6 bases not matched to a gene. The CDR3 spells CASGLVVAGGYNEQFF. DNA for the CDR3: TGTGCTAGTGGTTTGGTAGTGGCAGGGGGATACAATGAGCAGTTCTTC. Complete variable domain (other parts from reference TRBV12-5 and TRBJ2-1): DARVTQTPRHKVTEMGQEVTMRCQPILGHNTVFWYRQTMMQGLELLAYFRNRAPLDDSGMPKDRFSAEMPDATLATLKIQPSEPRDSAVYFCASGLVVAGGYNEQFFGPGTRLTVL.

The chain links TRBV28 to TRBJ2-2; 13 nucleotides align to TRBD2. V gave up 8 bases and J gave up 6 bases; unmatched junction bases: 3. The CDR3 runs 14 residues. The germline V gene has CDR1 MDHEN and CDR2 SYDVKM. The CDR3 DNA reads TGTGCCAGCCTGGGACTAGCGGGACCCGGGGAGCTGTTTTTT. Its translation is CASLGLAGPGELFF. The full variable domain, completed using reference TRBV28 and TRBJ2-2, is DVKVTQSSRYLVKRTGEKVFLECVQDMDHENMFWYRQDPGLGLRLIYFSYDVKMKEKGDIPEGYSVSREKKERFSLILESASTNQTSMYLCASLGLAGPGELFFGEGSRLTVL.

The chain couples TRBV10-3 to TRBJ2-7; perhaps TRBD1 as D (6 bases). The CDR3 totals 12 residues. V lost 7 bases, J lost 7 bases, and 14 bases lay in between. Per the germline V gene, CDR1 is ENHRY and CDR2 is SYGVKD. As DNA, the CDR3 is TGTGCCATCACCACAGGGTCGAAAGAGCAGTACTTC. This gives the protein CAITTGSKEQYF.

The chain has TRBV15 and TRBJ1-5; 9 nucleotides agree with TRBD1. CDR1 is LNHNV and CDR2 is YYDKDF in the germline V gene (reference sequence). The CDR3 is 15 amino acids. The J segment lost 7 bases and the V segment lost 2 bases, leaving 6 bases of the junction unmatched. The CDR3 loop is CATSRHTGGDQPQHF. The CDR3 bases are TGTGCCACCAGCAGACATACAGGGGGCGACCAGCCCCAGCATTTT.

The DNA of the CDR3 is TGTGCCAGCAGCTTATCCGGGTTTAATGAAAAACTGTTTTTT. The encoded protein is CASSLSGFNEKLFF. J is TRBJ1-4 and V is TRBV7-9; D call uncertain. V lost 2 bases and J 4 bases, leaving 8 bases between the germline ends. Germline loops: CDR1 SEHNR, CDR2 FQNEAQ (reference sequence). There are 14 residues in the CDR3.

This rearrangement joins TRBV9 to TRBJ2-3, with a possible D match to TRBD1 (6 bases). The CDR3 spans 15 residues. Germline values: CDR1 SGDLS, CDR2 YYNGEE. The V end was cut by 4 bases, the J end by 4 bases, with 16 bases between. The DNA for the CDR3 is TGTGCCAGCAGCACCGACAGGACCTGGGCAGATACGCAGTATTTT. It translates to CASSTDRTWADTQYF.

As concerns this clone: Within the sample, other DNA sequences also encode this same CDR3. The rearrangement uses TRBV7-3 and TRBJ1-1; no reliable D call. Trimming left V 2 bases short and J 1 base short, with 5 bases between. From germline, CDR1 is SGHTA and CDR2 FQGTGA. This CDR3 comprises 13 residues. The CDR3 DNA is TGTGCCAGCAGCTTAGAGAGGAACACTGAAGCTTTCTTT. It codes for CASSLERNTEAFF.

The chain links TRBV6-5 to TRBJ1-1; no clear D. V was clipped by 6 bases and J by 4 bases, with 6 bases between them. The CDR3 extends over 11 amino acids. Germline assignment: CDR1 MNHEY and CDR2 SVGAGI. The CDR3 loop reads CASRRSTEAFF. CDR3 nucleotide sequence: TGTGCCAGCAGGCGAAGCACTGAAGCTTTCTTT.

This clone came up a few times. V usage is TRBV19 and J usage is TRBJ1-5; D remains ambiguous. The CDR3 runs to 14 residues. Germline loops: CDR1 LNHDA, CDR2 SQIVND (reference sequence). V was cut by 5 bases and J by 5 bases, with 13 bases left in between. This CDR3 is CASSWQALHQPQHF. CDR3 in DNA: TGTGCCAGTAGTTGGCAGGCCTTACATCAGCCCCAGCATTTT. Together with reference TRBV19 and TRBJ1-5, the CDR3 gives the full variable domain: DGGITQSPKYLFRKEGQNVTLSCEQNLNHDAMYWYRQDPGQGLRLIYYSQIVNDFQKGDIAEGYSVSREKKESFPLTVTSAQKNPTAFYLCASSWQALHQPQHFGDGTRLSIL.

This clone was seen more than once but under ten times. This chain connects TRBV11-2 to TRBJ2-6; perhaps TRBD2 as D (6 bases). Trimming took 3 bases from V and 0 from J, leaving 6 bases between them. The CDR3 spans 15 residues. CDR1 is SGHAT and CDR2 is FQNNGV in the germline V gene. DNA for the CDR3: TGTGCCAGCAGCTTTAGCGGCTCTGGGGCCAACGTCCTGACTTTC. Translating it yields CASSFSGSGANVLTF.

The chain employs TRBV9 and TRBJ1-3; 7 bases map to TRBD1. J was trimmed by 2 bases and V by 0 bases; bases with no gene match: 2. The germline V gene encodes CDR1 SGDLS and CDR2 YYNGEE. This CDR3 region has 15 residues. In DNA form, the CDR3 reads TGTGCCAGCAGCGTAGCTGGGACAGCTGGAAACACCATATATTTT. It specifies CASSVAGTAGNTIYF.

V usage is TRBV2 and J usage is TRBJ2-1; 7 nucleotides line up with TRBD1. This CDR3 is built from 16 residues. The germline V gene has CDR1 SNHLY and CDR2 FYNNEI. J was trimmed by 8 bases and V by 3 bases; bases with no gene match: 13. DNA of the CDR3: TGTGCCAGCAGTGACCCTCGACAGGGTATGAGTGATGAGCAGTTCTTC. Residues: CASSDPRQGMSDEQFF.

The genes are TRBV7-9 and TRBJ2-6; TRBD2 aligns across 8 bases. CDR3 length equals 15 residues. V shed 3 bases, J shed 2 bases, and the junction held 0 bases outside the gene matches. Germline V gene lookup returns CDR1 SEHNR and CDR2 FQNEAQ (reference sequence). The CDR3 DNA is TGTGCCAGCAGCTTCGGGGGGGCTGGGGCCAACGTCCTGACTTTC. Amino acid sequence: CASSFGGAGANVLTF.

This sequence joins TRBV4-2 and TRBJ2-2; a possible D gene is TRBD1 (5 bases). The germline gives CDR1 LGHNA, CDR2 YNFKEQ. The CDR3 is 15 amino acids. V gave up 1 base and J gave up 6 bases, with 12 bases separating them. The DNA of the CDR3 is TGTGCCAGCAGCCAAGGGACCCTCAGGGCCGGGGAGCTGTTTTTT. It specifies CASSQGTLRAGELFF.

The chain carries TRBV6-5 and TRBJ1-1; no clear D gene. Germline CDR1 is MNHEY and CDR2 is SVGAGI. The V end was cut by 4 bases, the J end by 3 bases, with 9 bases between. CDR3 length equals 13 residues. CDR3 in amino acids: CASSFRRDTEAFF. Here the CDR3 DNA reads TGTGCCAGCAGTTTCAGACGGGACACTGAAGCTTTCTTT.

The gene calls are TRBV6-5 and TRBJ1-1; D remains unclear. Germline V gene lookup returns CDR1 MNHEY and CDR2 SVGAGI. V lost 5 bases, J lost 0 bases, and 10 bases lay in between. The CDR3 has 14 residues. The CDR3 DNA is TGTGCCAGCAGTAGCGGGAATTTGAACACTGAAGCTTTCTTT. Its protein product is CASSSGNLNTEAFF.

The chain carries TRBV10-1 and TRBJ2-7; tentatively, D is TRBD2 (5 bases). The CDR3 covers 13 residues. Germline V gene data show CDR1 as WNHNN and CDR2 as SYGVQD (reference sequence). V gave up 6 bases and J gave up 4 bases, with 13 bases separating them. The CDR3 sequence: CASSIGLAYEQYF. The CDR3 coding sequence is TGCGCCAGCAGCATTGGCCTAGCTTACGAGCAGTACTTC.

V is TRBV19 and J is TRBJ2-7; TRBD1 matches at 9 bases. Germline lookup yields CDR1 LNHDA and CDR2 SQIVND (reference sequence). The junction had 12 bases not matched to a gene; V was cut back by 10 bases and J by 5 bases. CDR3 length: 14 residues. The CDR3 DNA reads as TGTGCCACCGCGACCGGGACAGGGATCCACGAGCAGTACTTC. It is translated as CATATGTGIHEQYF.